This TCR beta chain is from a study of blood T cell repertoires in COVID-19. About the study: PBMCs, B-cell-depleted T cells, or T cells were the source of the cDNA or gDNA that made up the material.

Under the authors' procedure: Researchers report that nucleated cell counts were estimated from reference gene primer amplification. Sequencing used immunoSEQ multiplex PCR; TCRdb keeps in-frame clones, though not all of them. Clone size and the V and J calls come from that table; the DNA yielded D and trimming. The sample lists 180,000 or so clones; 76% were seen once. This CDR3 has 14 residues. V lost 0 bases, J lost 6 bases, and 9 bases lay in between. From germline, CDR1 is LGHNA and CDR2 YSLEER. This clone was detected many times. Other DNA sequences in the same sample also yield this CDR3. The source is a woman aged 45 to 65 with active or convalescent COVID-19. J is TRBJ2-1 and V is TRBV4-3, with D maybe TRBD2 (5 bases). The sample comprised peripheral blood. CDR3 sequence: CASSQDTSRNEQFF. In DNA form, the CDR3 reads TGCGCCAGCAGCCAAGACACTAGTCGCAATGAGCAGTTCTTC.